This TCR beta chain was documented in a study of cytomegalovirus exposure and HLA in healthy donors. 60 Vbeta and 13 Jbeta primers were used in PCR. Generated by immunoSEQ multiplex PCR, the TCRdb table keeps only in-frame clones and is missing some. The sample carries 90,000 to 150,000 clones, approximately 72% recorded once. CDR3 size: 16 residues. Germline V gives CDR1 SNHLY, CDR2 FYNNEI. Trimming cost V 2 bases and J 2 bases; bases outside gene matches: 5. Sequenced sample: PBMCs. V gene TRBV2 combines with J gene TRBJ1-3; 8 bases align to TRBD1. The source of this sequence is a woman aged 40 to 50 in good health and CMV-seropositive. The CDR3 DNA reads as TGTGCCAGCAGTGAATCAGGGGGCTATGCTGGAAACACCATATATTTT. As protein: CASSESGGYAGNTIYF.